This T cell receptor (beta chain) originates from a study of cytomegalovirus exposure and HLA in healthy donors. Participants comprised healthy donors of bone marrow. Study observations and caveats: Some highly shared sequence variants likely arose as a pipeline artifact. Some TCR beta chains (about 180 of them) were listed as cytomegalovirus-associated. The classifier was said to identify cytomegalovirus status with high specificity and sensitivity.

On this clone: Its antigen is currently unknown.

Amplification used 60 Vbeta primers and 13 Jbeta primers. The repertoire was sequenced with immunoSEQ multiplex PCR; TCRdb's copy has only in-frame clones and lacks some. The sample has around 240,000 clones; about four fifths are singletons. The clonotype originates from a woman between 35 and 50 years old in good health and CMV-seropositive. Material: PBMCs.

The CDR3 protein is CASSSTRGPYEQYF. CDR3 DNA: TGTGCCAGCAGCTCCACTCGGGGTCCCTACGAGCAGTACTTC. The rearrangement uses TRBV7-2 and TRBJ2-7; D may be TRBD2 (5 bases). CDR1 and CDR2 from the germline V gene are SGHTA and FQGNSA. Trimming removed 4 bases at V and 2 bases at J, with 12 bases between. The CDR3 extends over 14 amino acids.